This T cell receptor (beta chain) emerged from a study of blood T cell repertoires in COVID-19. This clone appeared a few times. Method: immunoSEQ multiplex PCR; TCRdb's copy keeps in-frame clones and lacks some. The sample contains about 68,000 clones, almost 85% of which appear only once. V gave up 6 bases and J gave up 1 base; unmatched junction bases: 6. Germline values: CDR1 MNHEY, CDR2 SVGAGI. The CDR3 loop spans 14 amino acids. V usage is TRBV6-5 and J usage is TRBJ2-7; 7 bases are a match to TRBD1. The sequencing input was peripheral blood. This TCR derives from a man aged 45-65 years with active COVID-19. The CDR3 is CASRAPGQSYEQYF. In DNA, the CDR3 is TGTGCCAGCAGGGCACCGGGACAGTCCTACGAGCAGTACTTC.